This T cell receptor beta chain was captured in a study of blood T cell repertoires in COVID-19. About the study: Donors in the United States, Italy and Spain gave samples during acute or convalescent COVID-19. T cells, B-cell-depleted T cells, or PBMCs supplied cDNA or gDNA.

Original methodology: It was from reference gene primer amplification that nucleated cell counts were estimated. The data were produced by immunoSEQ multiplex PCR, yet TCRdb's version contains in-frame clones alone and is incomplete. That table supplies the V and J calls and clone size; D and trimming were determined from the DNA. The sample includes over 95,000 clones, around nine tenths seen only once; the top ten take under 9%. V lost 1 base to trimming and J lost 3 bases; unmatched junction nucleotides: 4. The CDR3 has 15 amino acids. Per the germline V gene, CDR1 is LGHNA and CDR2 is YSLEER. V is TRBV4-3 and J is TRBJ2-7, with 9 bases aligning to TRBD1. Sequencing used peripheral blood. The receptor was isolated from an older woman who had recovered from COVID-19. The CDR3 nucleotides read TGCGCCAGCAGCCAAGCCCCGACAGGGGGCTACGAGCAGTACTTC. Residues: CASSQAPTGGYEQYF.